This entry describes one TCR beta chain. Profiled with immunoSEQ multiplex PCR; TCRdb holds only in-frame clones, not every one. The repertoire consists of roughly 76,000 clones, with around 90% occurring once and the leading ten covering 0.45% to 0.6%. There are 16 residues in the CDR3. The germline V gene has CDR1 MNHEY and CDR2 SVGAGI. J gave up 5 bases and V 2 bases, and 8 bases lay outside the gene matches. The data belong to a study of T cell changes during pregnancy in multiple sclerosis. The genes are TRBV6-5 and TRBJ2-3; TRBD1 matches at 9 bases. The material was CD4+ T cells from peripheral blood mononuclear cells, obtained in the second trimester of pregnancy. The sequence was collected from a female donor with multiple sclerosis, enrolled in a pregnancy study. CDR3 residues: CASSYAGTGYGDTQYF. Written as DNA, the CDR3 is TGTGCCAGCAGTTACGCCGGGACAGGGTATGGAGATACGCAGTATTTT.